The T cell receptor (beta chain) under discussion was sequenced for a study of blood T cells in healthy people across ages. It was with a sample-barcoded 5' primer and a J-beta primer mix that a second PCR of about 7 to 12 cycles was run. All samples yielded 3 million or more CDR3-containing paired-end reads. TCRdb redid the calling of the 5' RACE reads with MiXCR, one entry per CDR3 protein. The data show around 1,000,000 distinct CDR3 sequences, under 30% seen once. CDR1 and CDR2 from the germline V gene are KGHSH and LQKENI. V lost 3 bases and J lost 2; bases outside the gene matches: 4. The CDR3 has 16 amino acids. This clonotype was seen a handful of times. The same sample was also used in a study of T cells of mothers and their children.

Sequenced sample: blood. The chain is built from TRBV18 and TRBJ2-3; 11 bases match TRBD2. This TCR was recovered from a girl aged 2 to 10 in good health. The DNA of the CDR3 is TGTGCCAGCTCACCGACTAGCGGGGTGTTCACAGATACGCAGTATTTT. This codes for CASSPTSGVFTDTQYF.